The 31 T cell receptor beta chains below all came from one sample that was sequenced in a study of cytomegalovirus exposure and HLA in healthy donors (dated by TCRdb to about 2017). The library came from the immunoSEQ multiplex PCR assay. For the multiplex PCR, a mixture combining 60 forward primers for TCR Vbeta segments and 13 reverse primers for TCR Jbeta segments was used. TCRdb carries this immuneACCESS record with in-frame sequences only. Its versions omit some clonotypes, under half of them owing to an unresolved V gene in the studies checked, with the rest unexplained. This sample has some 120,000 clones in its table, and around 83% of those were observed once. Jointly, the top ten make up about 7% of the sample. What was sequenced was PBMCs. The receptor set was obtained from a woman in her 30s in good health and CMV-seropositive.

This rearrangement joins TRBV2 to TRBJ2-7, with D hard to call. This CDR3 region has 14 residues. The V end was cut by 10 bases, the J end by 4 bases, with 20 bases between. In germline, CDR1 is SNHLY, CDR2 FYNNEI. The CDR3 here is CATLLALPLYEQYF. The CDR3 nucleotides read TGTGCCACCCTACTTGCCTTACCTTTATACGAGCAGTACTTC.

The rearrangement links TRBV28 to TRBJ2-1, with 12 bases identical to TRBD1. The germline V gene encodes CDR1 MDHEN and CDR2 SYDVKM. CDR3 length: 17 amino acids. Unmatched junction bases numbered 15, after V lost 8 bases and J lost 7 bases. Here the CDR3 DNA reads TGTGCCAGCCTCGGGACAGGGGGCGCGAGGGGCGGGAATGAGCAGTTCTTC. This encodes CASLGTGGARGGNEQFF.

The genes are TRBV5-1 and TRBJ1-1; 9 bases fit TRBD1. Germline trimming cut 3 bases from V and 1 base from J; bases unmatched to any gene: 4. The CDR3 is made up of 15 amino acids. The germline CDR1 and CDR2 sequences are SGHRS and YFSETQ. The CDR3 DNA reads TGCGCCAGCAGCTCGACGACAGGGGGGAACACTGAAGCTTTCTTT. Its translation is CASSSTTGGNTEAFF.

This clone was counted once. The chain uses TRBV19 and TRBJ2-5; D ambiguous. V gave up 2 bases and J gave up 5 bases, with 6 bases separating them. The CDR3 runs to 12 residues. CDR1 LNHDA and CDR2 SQIVND come from the germline V gene (reference sequence). CDR3 DNA: TGTGCCAGTAGTATAACCGGTGAGACCCAGTACTTC. Protein product: CASSITGETQYF.

DNA for the CDR3: TGTGCCAGCAGTTGGCAAGCGGGGGGTAGCTCCTACGAGCAGTACTTC. Translation: CASSWQAGGSSYEQYF. The gene calls are TRBV27 and TRBJ2-7; 9 nucleotides line up with TRBD2. There are 16 residues in the CDR3. The V segment lost 4 bases and the J segment 0 bases; nucleotides outside the gene matches: 7. In germline, CDR1 is MNHEY, CDR2 SMNVEV (reference sequence).

The rearrangement links TRBV28 to TRBJ1-2; 8 bases line up with TRBD1. There are 14 residues in the CDR3. After removal of 6 bases from V and 8 bases from J, the junction contained 11 bases not matched to a gene. Germline V gives CDR1 MDHEN, CDR2 SYDVKM. The CDR3 DNA reads as TGTGCCAGCAGCCGACGACAGGGGCGCGGGGGCTACACCTTC. Encoded protein: CASSRRQGRGGYTF.

V is TRBV5-1 and J is TRBJ2-7; the D gene is possibly TRBD2 (5 bases). V was shortened by 4 bases and J by 3 bases, with 11 bases between the two germline ends. The CDR3 runs 13 residues. Germline CDR1 SGHRS, CDR2 YFSETQ. CDR3 in DNA: TGCGCCAGCAGCGTTAGGGAGAGCTACGAGCAGTACTTC. This sequence encodes CASSVRESYEQYF.

A remark on this clone: One end of the junction fails to match germline, which may point to a read error. The chain is built from TRBV7-9 and TRBJ2-7; D perhaps matches TRBD1 (6 bases). The CDR3 length is 14 residues. Germline CDR1 reads SEHNR; CDR2 reads FQNEAQ (reference sequence). Here the CDR3 DNA reads TGTTCCAGCAGCTTAGCCGGACAGAACTACGAGCAGTACTTC. Amino acids: CSSSLAGQNYEQYF. Looking up the rest from reference TRBV7-9 and TRBJ2-7 gives the full variable domain: DTGVSQNPRHKITKRGQNVTFRCDPISEHNRLYWYRQTLGQGPEFLTYFQNEAQLEKSRLLSDRFSAERPKGSFSTLEIQRTEQGDSAMYLCSSSLAGQNYEQYFGPGTRLTVT.

Judged by abundance, this clone is medium-sized. The chain joins TRBV5-8 to TRBJ1-2, with TRBD1 matching over 9 bases. The CDR3 consists of 14 residues. J lost 3 bases, V lost 5 bases, and 5 bases had no gene match. Germline V gene data show CDR1 as SGHTS and CDR2 as YDEGEE. CDR3: CASSSTGGYYGYTF. The CDR3 DNA reads as TGTGCCAGCAGTAGCACAGGGGGCTACTATGGCTACACCTTC.

This chain connects TRBV10-3 to TRBJ2-1; D remains unclear. The length of the CDR3 is 11 residues. CDR1 is ENHRY and CDR2 is SYGVKD in the germline V gene. V dropped 4 bases and J dropped 4 bases, with 2 bases sitting between them. CDR3 region: CAISAYNEQFF. In DNA form, the CDR3 reads TGTGCCATCAGTGCGTACAATGAGCAGTTCTTC.

The chain carries TRBV7-8 and TRBJ1-1; D gene unclear. The CDR3 contains 13 residues. Germline loops: CDR1 SGHVS, CDR2 FQNEAQ. Trimming pared 5 bases from V and 1 base from J, leaving 8 bases between. CDR3 sequence (DNA): TGTGCCAGCAGCCGTGGTAGGAACACTGAAGCTTTCTTT. Translation gives CASSRGRNTEAFF.

In nucleotides, the CDR3 is TGTGCCAGCAGCTTTTGGACTGGGAGCAATCAGCCCCAGCATTTT. It encodes CASSFWTGSNQPQHF. V gene TRBV7-9 combines with J gene TRBJ1-5; no reliable D call. The CDR3 has 15 residues. V was trimmed by 3 bases and J by 1 base, leaving 10 bases between them. Looked up from germline, CDR1 is SEHNR and CDR2 is FQNEAQ (reference sequence).

This clone was recorded only once. CDR3 protein: CASSFVRNTEAFF. The CDR3 DNA reads as TGTGCCAGCAGCTTCGTCCGGAACACTGAAGCTTTCTTT. The chain recombines TRBV7-8 with TRBJ1-1; no clear D. The CDR3 totals 13 residues. Germline V lookup: CDR1 SGHVS, CDR2 FQNEAQ. Between the trimmed V and J ends, which lost 3 bases and 1 base, there was a span of 6 bases.

This chain's CDR3 is CASSLGQGSGYTF. The CDR3 nucleotides read TGTGCCAGCAGCTTAGGACAGGGCTCTGGCTACACCTTC. The chain links TRBV11-2 to TRBJ1-2; 7 bases fit TRBD1. Per the germline V gene, CDR1 is SGHAT and CDR2 is FQNNGV. The V gene end was trimmed by 1 base and the J gene end by 7 bases; junction bases not matched to a gene: 3. The CDR3 is 13 residues long. The whole variable domain, remainder taken from reference TRBV11-2 and TRBJ1-2, is EAGVAQSPRYKIIEKRQSVAFWCNPISGHATLYWYQQILGQGPKLLIQFQNNGVVDDSQLPKDRFSAERLKGVDSTLKIQPAKLEDSAVYLCASSLGQGSGYTFGSGTRLTVV.

V is TRBV23-1 and J is TRBJ2-7, with TRBD1 matching over 12 bases. TRBV23-1 is flagged as an ORF with uncertain function. The CDR3 has 13 amino acids. J was trimmed by 4 bases and V by 9 bases; bases with no gene match: 4. The CDR3 loop is CARPGQGAYEQYF. The DNA for the CDR3 is TGCGCCAGGCCGGGACAGGGGGCTTACGAGCAGTACTTC.

This clone was detected once. This chain connects TRBV28 to TRBJ1-5; D is unclear. The CDR3 is 14 residues long. Germline loops: CDR1 MDHEN, CDR2 SYDVKM. V gave up 6 bases and J gave up 11 bases, with 20 bases separating them. The CDR3: CASSSPGGSGTQHF. The CDR3 region has the DNA TGTGCCAGCAGCTCCCCGGGAGGGTCCGGGACCCAGCATTTT.

V usage is TRBV6-5 and J usage is TRBJ2-7; D is ambiguous. CDR3 length: 13 residues. Looked up from germline, CDR1 is MNHEY and CDR2 is SVGAGI. The germline V and J ends were trimmed by 0 bases and 3 bases, with 6 bases remaining between them. CDR3 DNA sequence: TGTGCCAGCAGTTACTCGGAGAACTACGAGCAGTACTTC. This sequence encodes CASSYSENYEQYF.

This chain links TRBV21-1 with TRBJ1-2. TRBV21-1 is a documented pseudogene. The CDR3 contains 15 residues. The CDR3 bases are TGTGCCAGCAGCAAACGGGGGGGAGAAGACTATGGCTACACCTTC. Encoded protein: CASSKRGGEDYGYTF.

The rearrangement joins TRBV30 to TRBJ2-3, with TRBD1 identical over 7 bases. Germline V gene data show CDR1 as GTSNPN and CDR2 as SVGIG (reference sequence). The CDR3 contains 15 residues. The ends lost 7 bases at V and 0 bases at J; junction bases unmatched: 10. DNA for the CDR3: TGTGCCTTCATTGGGACAGCCCTAAGCACAGATACGCAGTATTTT. Translating gives CAFIGTALSTDTQYF.

The genes are TRBV27 and TRBJ2-7; TRBD2 matches 7 bases. Germline trimming cut 3 bases from V and 0 bases from J; bases unmatched to any gene: 2. The germline gives CDR1 MNHEY, CDR2 SMNVEV (reference sequence). The CDR3 length is 14 residues. This CDR3 reads CASSFGGGSYEQYF. The CDR3 bases are TGTGCCAGCAGTTTTGGCGGGGGCTCCTACGAGCAGTACTTC.

This chain joins TRBV7-2 and TRBJ1-4; D is ambiguous. CDR3 length: 13 residues. V lost 2 bases and J 7 bases, leaving 8 bases between the germline ends. Germline V gene lookup returns CDR1 SGHTA and CDR2 FQGNSA. CDR3 DNA: TGTGCCAGCAGCTTACGGGGTAGTGAAAAACTGTTTTTT. It yields the protein CASSLRGSEKLFF.

CDR3 nucleotide sequence: TGCAGTGCTACCTCAGGGGCCGAGCAGTACTTC. Its protein product is CSATSGAEQYF. The chain employs TRBV20-1 and TRBJ2-7; the D gene is possibly TRBD1 (6 bases). The germline gives CDR1 DFQATT, CDR2 SNEGSKA (reference sequence). The CDR3 runs 11 residues. Trimming pared 4 bases from V and 6 bases from J, leaving 10 bases between.

The chain links TRBV5-1 to TRBJ1-1, with D perhaps TRBD1 (6 bases). Germline assignment: CDR1 SGHRS and CDR2 YFSETQ. The CDR3 length is 14 residues. V shed 3 bases and J shed 0 bases, with 9 bases lying between them. CDR3 in DNA: TGCGCCAGCAGCTCGGGACAACTGAACACTGAAGCTTTCTTT. This translates into CASSSGQLNTEAFF. The variable domain in full, with the rest retrieved from reference TRBV5-1 and TRBJ1-1, is KAGVTQTPRYLIKTRGQQVTLSCSPISGHRSVSWYQQTPGQGLQFLFEYFSETQRNKGNFPGRFSGRQFSNSRSEMNVSTLELGDSALYLCASSSGQLNTEAFFGQGTRLTVV.

The chain combines TRBV2 with TRBJ1-1, with D tentatively TRBD1 (5 bases). From germline, CDR1 is SNHLY and CDR2 FYNNEI. This CDR3 is 13 amino acids long. Trimming left V 5 bases short and J 8 bases short, with 15 bases between. The CDR3 DNA reads TGTGCCAGCAGTCCCGGGGGGAGGCCAGAAGCTTTCTTT. Translated: CASSPGGRPEAFF.

This clone has just a few counts. The chain couples TRBV2 to TRBJ1-5; a weak D match, TRBD1 (5 bases). The CDR3 has 12 residues. Germline V gene sequence: CDR1 SNHLY, CDR2 FYNNEI. V was trimmed by 6 bases and J by 5 bases, leaving 8 bases between them. CDR3 region: CASRTDDQPQHF. In DNA form, the CDR3 reads TGTGCCAGCAGGACAGACGATCAGCCCCAGCATTTT.

The chain couples TRBV27 to TRBJ2-7, with D tentatively TRBD2 (5 bases). The CDR3 is made up of 15 amino acids. With 5 bases removed from V and 6 bases from J, the gap between germline ends came to 20 bases. Germline assignment: CDR1 MNHEY and CDR2 SMNVEV (reference sequence). The CDR3 bases are TGTGCCAGCAGTACTGATCTCGGAGGTAGGGTCGAGCAGTACTTC. Encoded protein: CASSTDLGGRVEQYF.

The chain is built from TRBV9 and TRBJ1-1; D unclear. V lost 3 bases and J lost 0, with 12 bases in between. Germline CDR1 SGDLS, CDR2 YYNGEE. The CDR3 has 15 amino acids. The CDR3 reads CASSGPETLNTEAFF. The DNA for the CDR3 is TGTGCCAGCAGCGGTCCAGAGACACTGAACACTGAAGCTTTCTTT.

The V gene is TRBV5-1, the J gene TRBJ2-3, with 9 bases that match TRBD1. V lost 3 bases and J lost 1; bases outside the gene matches: 3. Germline V gene lookup returns CDR1 SGHRS and CDR2 YFSETQ. This CDR3 has 15 residues. This chain's CDR3 is CASSWDRVGTDTQYF. Written as DNA, the CDR3 is TGCGCCAGCAGCTGGGACAGGGTGGGCACAGATACGCAGTATTTT.

V and J are TRBV5-6 and TRBJ2-3; 12 nucleotides line up with TRBD2. CDR1 is SGHDT and CDR2 is YYEEEE in the germline V gene. This CDR3 spans 16 amino acids. V shed 4 bases, J shed 4 bases, and the junction held 7 bases outside the gene matches. The CDR3 sequence: CASSRFLAGGADTQYF. In nucleotides, the CDR3 is TGTGCCAGCAGCCGTTTTCTAGCGGGAGGGGCAGATACGCAGTATTTT.

The chain has TRBV5-6 and TRBJ1-2, with D possibly TRBD1 on 5 matching bases. Germline V gene lookup returns CDR1 SGHDT and CDR2 YYEEEE. V lost 1 base to trimming and J lost 7 bases, with 11 bases between them. The CDR3 extends over 13 amino acids. The CDR3 coding sequence is TGTGCCAGCAGCTTGTGGCAGGGTGGTGGCTACACCTTC. This codes for CASSLWQGGGYTF.

The V and J genes are TRBV10-3 and TRBJ1-2; no firm D call. Trimming removed 2 bases from V and 6 bases from J, with 19 bases in between. CDR1 and CDR2 from the germline V gene are ENHRY and SYGVKD. This CDR3 region has 16 residues. In nucleotides, the CDR3 is TGTGCCATCAGTGAGGAGGTTCGGACCGGAGGTAATGGCTACACCTTC. The encoded protein is CAISEEVRTGGNGYTF.